This T cell receptor beta chain was identified during a study of shared clonotypes between healthy human individuals. This clone was observed a few times. The method was immunoSEQ multiplex PCR; TCRdb's version includes in-frame clones alone and lacks a portion of them. The table lists some 2 million clones, about 95% of them singletons. As defined, naive CD8 cells were CD45RO-negative and positively selected for CCR7, with terminally differentiated effector memory CD45RA+ cells excluded. CDR3 length: 13 amino acids. The junction had 2 bases not matched to a gene; V was cut back by 5 bases and J by 2 bases. Germline values: CDR1 ENHRY, CDR2 SYGVKD.

This clonotype was obtained from a man younger than 30 in good health. The rearrangement links TRBV10-3 to TRBJ2-5, with TRBD2 matching over 7 bases. Material: naive CD8+ T cells sorted from blood. DNA for the CDR3: TGTGCCATCAGTCAGGGACTACAAGAGACCCAGTACTTC. Translated: CAISQGLQETQYF.